These 8 T cell receptor beta chains were all obtained from the same sample, sequenced in a study of identical twins. Using its own MiXCR run on the 5' RACE reads, TCRdb lists one record per CDR3 protein. There are 450,000 or so distinct CDR3 sequences in the sample; roughly a quarter occur only once, and 2.9% lies in the top ten. The same data also went into a second study, on T cells expressing NK-cell markers.

The specimen was CD4+ T cells sorted from blood. The receptors come from a woman aged 18-29 years in good health.

This clonotype appeared a few times. V gene TRBV4-3 combines with J gene TRBJ2-1; TRBD2 is a possible D gene (6 bases). Germline CDR1 is LGHNA and CDR2 is YSLEER. CDR3 length: 16 residues. The V end was cut by 3 bases, the J end by 7 bases, with 19 bases between. CDR3 sequence (DNA): TGCGCCAGCAGCCATCCCCGAGGAGGGTTAGGAAATGAGCAGTTCTTC. Amino acid sequence: CASSHPRGGLGNEQFF.

V and J are TRBV24-1 and TRBJ2-7; the match to TRBD1 covers 11 bases. Losses at the gene ends were 12 bases for V and 4 bases for J; bases not matched to a gene: 16. CDR3 length: 16 residues. Per the germline V gene, CDR1 is KGHDR and CDR2 is SFDVKD. CDR3 bases: TGTGCCCCCGGGACAGGGGGTCTCTATTCTAGATACGAGCAGTACTTC. As protein: CAPGTGGLYSRYEQYF.

This chain joins TRBV30 and TRBJ2-1; D remains ambiguous. The length of the CDR3 is 13 residues. Germline lookup yields CDR1 GTSNPN and CDR2 SVGIG (reference sequence). The V end lost 2 bases, the J end lost 0 bases, and 5 bases lay between the germline ends. For the CDR3, the DNA is TGTGCCTGGAGTTATAGCTCCTACAATGAGCAGTTCTTC. Encoded protein: CAWSYSSYNEQFF.

The CDR3, as DNA: TGCGCCAGCAGCCAAGCAGGGGGCGTCTATGGCTACACCTTC. It specifies CASSQAGGVYGYTF. This rearrangement joins TRBV4-3 to TRBJ1-2; TRBD1 matches at 8 bases. The trim removed 1 base at V and 4 bases at J, leaving 2 bases unmatched. This CDR3 has 14 residues. Germline loops: CDR1 LGHNA, CDR2 YSLEER.

DNA for the CDR3: TGTGCCAGCAGTTTCGCATTTGAAGCTTTCTTT. It encodes CASSFAFEAFF. This chain links TRBV12-3 or TRBV12-4 with TRBJ1-1; D gene ambiguous. Trimming removed 3 bases from V and 7 bases from J, with 6 bases in between. The length of the CDR3 is 11 residues.

The chain couples TRBV7-2 to TRBJ2-5, with a possible D match to TRBD2 (7 bases). Germline V gene lookup returns CDR1 SGHTA and CDR2 FQGNSA. The length of the CDR3 is 16 residues. V was shortened by 4 bases and J by 0 bases, with 15 bases between the two germline ends. The CDR3 loop reads CASSSRGAGYQETQYF. The CDR3 DNA reads as TGTGCCAGCAGCTCTCGGGGGGCCGGGTACCAAGAGACCCAGTACTTC. Together with reference TRBV7-2 and TRBJ2-5, the CDR3 gives the full variable domain: GAGVSQSPSNKVTEKGKDVELRCDPISGHTALYWYRQSLGQGLEFLIYFQGNSAPDKSGLPSDRFSAERTGGSVSTLTIQRTQQEDSAVYLCASSSRGAGYQETQYFGPGTRLLVL.

This chain joins TRBV12-3 or TRBV12-4 and TRBJ2-3; D gene ambiguous. This CDR3 contains 14 residues. V lost 2 bases and J 5 bases, leaving 11 bases between the germline ends. CDR3 sequence: CASSLQDWRDTQYF. CDR3 nucleotides: TGTGCCAGCAGTTTACAGGATTGGCGAGATACGCAGTATTTT.

The chain is built from TRBV3-1 and TRBJ1-1; D not certain. CDR1 LGHDT and CDR2 YNNKEL come from the germline V gene (reference sequence). The CDR3 consists of 12 residues. With 8 bases removed from V and 2 bases from J, the gap between germline ends came to 9 bases. Here the CDR3 DNA reads TGTGCCAGCGGGTGGGATAACACTGAAGCTTTCTTT. This gives the protein CASGWDNTEAFF.